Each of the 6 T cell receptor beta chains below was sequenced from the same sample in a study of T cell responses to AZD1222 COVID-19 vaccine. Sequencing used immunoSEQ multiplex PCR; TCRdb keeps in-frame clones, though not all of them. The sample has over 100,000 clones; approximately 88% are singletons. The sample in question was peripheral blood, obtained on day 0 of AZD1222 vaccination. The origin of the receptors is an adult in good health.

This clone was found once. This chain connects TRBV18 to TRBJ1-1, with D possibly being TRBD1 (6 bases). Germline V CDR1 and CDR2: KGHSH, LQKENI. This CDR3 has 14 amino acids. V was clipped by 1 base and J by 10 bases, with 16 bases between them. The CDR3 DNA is TGTGCCAGCTCACCACATGGTCCCGAGGGGGTAGCTTTCTTT. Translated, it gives CASSPHGPEGVAFF.

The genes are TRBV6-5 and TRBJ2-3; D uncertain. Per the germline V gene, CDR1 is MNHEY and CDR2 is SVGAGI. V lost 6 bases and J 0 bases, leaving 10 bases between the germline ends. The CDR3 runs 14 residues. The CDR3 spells CASRRTASTDTQYF. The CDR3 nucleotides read TGTGCCAGCAGACGCACAGCTAGCACAGATACGCAGTATTTT.

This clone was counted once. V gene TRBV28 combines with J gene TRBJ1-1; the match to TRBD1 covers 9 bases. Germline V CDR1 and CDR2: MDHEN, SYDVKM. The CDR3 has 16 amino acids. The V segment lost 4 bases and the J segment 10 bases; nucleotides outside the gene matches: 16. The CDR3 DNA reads TGTGCCAGCAGTTACCGGGACAGGGTAAGGGTCGAAGGAGCTTTCTTT. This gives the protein CASSYRDRVRVEGAFF. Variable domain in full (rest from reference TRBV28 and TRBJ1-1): DVKVTQSSRYLVKRTGEKVFLECVQDMDHENMFWYRQDPGLGLRLIYFSYDVKMKEKGDIPEGYSVSREKKERFSLILESASTNQTSMYLCASSYRDRVRVEGAFFGQGTRLTVV.

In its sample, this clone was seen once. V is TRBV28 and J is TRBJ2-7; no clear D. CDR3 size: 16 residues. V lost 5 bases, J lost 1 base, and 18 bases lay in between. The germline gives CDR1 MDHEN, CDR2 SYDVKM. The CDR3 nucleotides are TGTGCCAGCAGTAAACACTCCCCCAAGAGATCCTACGAGCAGTACTTC. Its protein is CASSKHSPKRSYEQYF.

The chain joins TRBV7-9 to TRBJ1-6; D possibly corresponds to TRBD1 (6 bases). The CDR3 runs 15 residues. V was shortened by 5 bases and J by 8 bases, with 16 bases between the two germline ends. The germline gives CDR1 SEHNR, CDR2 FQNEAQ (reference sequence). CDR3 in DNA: TGTGCCAGCAGCGGGGGCACCGCACCTGATTCACCCCTCCACTTT. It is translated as CASSGGTAPDSPLHF.

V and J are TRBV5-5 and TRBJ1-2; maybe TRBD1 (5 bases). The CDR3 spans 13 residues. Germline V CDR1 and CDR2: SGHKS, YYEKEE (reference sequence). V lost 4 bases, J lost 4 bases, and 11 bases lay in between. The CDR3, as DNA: TGTGCCAGCAGCGAAGGGACCTTCTATGGCTACACCTTC. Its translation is CASSEGTFYGYTF.